The rows below give T cell receptor beta chains drawn from one sample of a study of blood T cell repertoires in COVID-19. The repertoire was sequenced with immunoSEQ multiplex PCR; TCRdb's copy has only in-frame clones and lacks some. The data hold 100,000 to 150,000 clones, with roughly 74% observed a single time. The sequencing sample was made of peripheral blood. These receptors were obtained from a man aged 60 to 75 with acute or convalescent COVID-19. Both conserved end residues are part of each CDR3. Each record gives: CDR3 length, D gene, V gene, clone size, J gene, CDR3 protein, CDR3 DNA. The D gene is left open where the match is weak. Expanded clones get a size class; other rows say once, few or many, or leave the size out.

14	NA	TRBV3-1/TRBV3-2	NA	TRBJ2-7	CASSQGWSSYEQYF	TGTGCCAGCAGCCAAGGCTGGAGCTCCTACGAGCAGTACTTC
15	NA	TRBV5-6	NA	TRBJ1-4	CASSLVEGANEKLFF	TGTGCCAGCAGCTTGGTCGAGGGGGCTAATGAAAAACTGTTTTTT
14	NA	TRBV30	once	TRBJ1-2	CAWSPLGAGYGYTF	TGTGCCTGGAGTCCCCTGGGGGCGGGCTATGGCTACACCTTC
13	TRBD1	TRBV9	NA	TRBJ2-7	CASSVDRGYEQYF	TGTGCCAGCAGCGTAGACAGGGGGTACGAGCAGTACTTC
14	TRBD1	TRBV7-9	NA	TRBJ2-1	CASSPDRGHREQFF	TGTGCCAGCAGCCCGGACAGGGGGCATCGTGAGCAGTTCTTC
14	TRBD1	TRBV10-1	NA	TRBJ1-1	CASSAGTGDTEAFF	TGCGCCAGCAGTGCCGGGACAGGGGACACTGAAGCTTTCTTT
15	TRBD2	TRBV9	NA	TRBJ2-2	CASTYASGSSGELFF	TGTGCCAGCACCTACGCTAGCGGGAGCTCCGGGGAGCTGTTTTTT
13	NA	TRBV30	many	TRBJ1-2	CAWISGSNYGYTF	TGTGCCTGGATTTCGGGGTCCAACTATGGCTACACCTTC
14	TRBD2	TRBV12-5	NA	TRBJ2-1	CASRAAGGYNEQFF	TGTGCTAGTCGAGCCGCGGGGGGCTACAATGAGCAGTTCTTC
13	TRBD1	TRBV7-9	NA	TRBJ2-7	CASSFTGDYEQYF	TGTGCCAGCAGCTTCACAGGGGACTACGAGCAGTACTTC
14	TRBD1	TRBV6-6	NA	TRBJ1-4	CASREQGAAEKLFF	TGTGCCAGCAGGGAACAGGGGGCTGCTGAAAAACTGTTTTTT
12	NA	TRBV5-6	NA	TRBJ2-7	CASSLIGREQYF	TGTGCCAGCAGCTTGATTGGTCGGGAGCAGTACTTC
14	TRBD1	TRBV28	NA	TRBJ2-7	CASSQPTGAYEQYF	TGTGCCAGCAGCCAGCCTACAGGGGCCTACGAGCAGTACTTC
17	TRBD1	TRBV24-1	many	TRBJ1-5	CATSDFRQGAGNQPQHF	TGTGCCACCAGTGATTTTAGACAGGGGGCTGGCAATCAGCCCCAGCATTTT
13	NA	TRBV6-6	NA	TRBJ1-1	CASSFKGDTEAFF	TGTGCCAGCAGTTTTAAGGGGGACACTGAAGCTTTCTTT
15	TRBD1	TRBV5-4	NA	TRBJ1-2	CASSLGSGGNYGYTF	TGTGCCAGCAGCTTGGGTTCAGGGGGAAACTATGGCTACACCTTC
14	NA	TRBV18	NA	TRBJ2-1	CASSPGADYNEQFF	TGTGCCAGCTCACCAGGGGCAGATTACAATGAGCAGTTCTTC
13	TRBD1	TRBV19	NA	TRBJ1-2	CASSRDSDYGYTF	TGTGCCAGTAGTCGGGACAGCGACTATGGCTACACCTTC
15	NA	TRBV5-6	once	TRBJ1-1	CASSPTPGMNTEAFF	TGTGCCAGCAGCCCGACTCCGGGAATGAACACTGAAGCTTTCTTT
15	TRBD1	TRBV3-1/TRBV3-2	NA	TRBJ1-2	CASSKQGAINYGYTF	TGTGCCAGCAGTAAACAGGGGGCGATTAACTATGGCTACACCTTC
12	NA	TRBV21-1	NA	TRBJ2-7	CATEIGSYEQYF	TGTGCCACCGAAATCGGGTCCTACGAGCAGTACTTC
14	NA	TRBV7-6	few	TRBJ1-2	CASSLVQGTYGYTF	TGTGCCAGCAGCTTGGTTCAGGGGACCTATGGCTACACCTTC
11	NA	TRBV24-1	NA	TRBJ1-1	CATSGESEAFF	TGTGCCACCAGTGGGGAGTCTGAAGCTTTCTTT
16	NA	TRBV7-9	NA	TRBJ2-2	CASSLALRDRGGELFF	TGTGCCAGCAGCTTAGCACTGCGGGACCGGGGCGGGGAGCTGTTTTTT
16	TRBD1	TRBV14	NA	TRBJ1-2	CASSQEFRDRWYGYTF	TGTGCCAGCAGCCAAGAGTTCCGGGACAGGTGGTATGGCTACACCTTC
13	NA	TRBV2	NA	TRBJ2-2	CASRDWNTGELFF	TGTGCCAGCAGAGACTGGAACACCGGGGAGCTGTTTTTT
16	NA	TRBV13	NA	TRBJ2-7	CASSLGNRVRTYEQYF	TGTGCCAGCAGCTTGGGGAACAGGGTCAGGACCTACGAGCAGTACTTC
14	NA	TRBV7-5	NA	TRBJ2-1	CVRSCRLDYNEQFF	TGTGTCAGAAGCTGCCGACTTGACTACAATGAGCAGTTCTTC
14	NA	TRBV7-9	NA	TRBJ2-7	CASSPFYFSYEQYF	TGTGCCAGCAGCCCATTTTACTTTTCCTACGAGCAGTACTTC
17	TRBD1	TRBV5-6	NA	TRBJ1-2	CASSFLTGQGSNYGYTF	TGTGCCAGCAGCTTCCTCACGGGACAGGGCTCGAACTATGGCTACACCTTC
13	NA	TRBV9	few	TRBJ1-2	CASSRSVNYGYTF	TGTGCCAGCAGTCGGTCGGTGAACTATGGCTACACCTTC
14	TRBD1	TRBV25-1	NA	TRBJ2-7	CASAETGGIYEQYF	TGTGCCAGCGCCGAGACAGGGGGCATCTACGAGCAGTACTTC
13	TRBD1	TRBV7-9	NA	TRBJ1-5	CASSLRQGQPQHF	TGTGCCAGCAGCTTAAGACAGGGTCAGCCCCAGCATTTT
14	TRBD1	TRBV3-1/TRBV3-2	NA	TRBJ2-4	CASSQEDRKNIQYF	TGTGCCAGCAGCCAAGAGGACAGGAAAAACATTCAGTACTTC
15	TRBD1	TRBV19	NA	TRBJ1-1	CASSIKQGMNTEAFF	TGTGCCAGTAGTATTAAACAGGGGATGAACACTGAAGCTTTCTTT
10	NA	TRBV6-5	NA	TRBJ1-1	CASDGGTAFF	TGTGCCAGCGATGGAGGGACGGCTTTCTTT
13	TRBD1	TRBV2	NA	TRBJ2-5	CASVGQGTETQYF	TGTGCCAGTGTGGGACAGGGGACAGAGACCCAGTACTTC
16	TRBD1	TRBV2	NA	TRBJ2-1	CASSDPDRGSYNEQFF	TGTGCCAGCAGTGACCCGGACAGGGGCTCCTACAATGAGCAGTTCTTC
12	NA	TRBV12-5	few	TRBJ2-3	CASAQLTDTQYF	TGTGCTAGTGCGCAACTCACAGATACGCAGTATTTT
15	NA	TRBV28	NA	TRBJ2-2	CASSLPGPGAGELFF	TGTGCCAGCAGTTTACCCGGGCCAGGGGCCGGGGAGCTGTTTTTT
14	NA	TRBV5-4	NA	TRBJ1-1	CASSFQGGNTEAFF	TGTGCCAGCAGCTTTCAGGGTGGGAACACTGAAGCTTTCTTT
15	TRBD2	TRBV19	NA	TRBJ2-1	CASTLTSGPSDEQFF	TGTGCCAGCACCCTTACTAGCGGTCCTTCGGATGAGCAGTTCTTC
15	NA	TRBV5-1	few	TRBJ1-2	CASSLAPGINYGYTF	TGCGCCAGCAGCTTGGCACCGGGAATCAACTATGGCTACACCTTC
14	TRBD1	TRBV3-1/TRBV3-2	NA	TRBJ1-1	CASGPGQGNTEAFF	TGTGCCAGCGGACCGGGACAGGGAAACACTGAAGCTTTCTTT
16	TRBD2	TRBV7-2	once	TRBJ2-3	CASSSHLAGGTDTQYF	TGTGCCAGCAGCTCACACCTAGCGGGAGGGACAGATACGCAGTATTTT
13	NA	TRBV29-1	NA	TRBJ2-4	CSAVSIAKNIQYF	TGCAGCGCCGTTAGTATAGCCAAAAACATTCAGTACTTC
15	TRBD1	TRBV27	NA	TRBJ1-4	CASSLKGAANEKLFF	TGTGCCAGCAGTTTAAAGGGGGCGGCTAATGAAAAACTGTTTTTT
15	TRBD2	TRBV5-1	NA	TRBJ2-1	CASSLVAGRDNEQFF	TGCGCCAGCAGCTTGGTAGCGGGACGAGACAATGAGCAGTTCTTC
14	NA	TRBV18	few	TRBJ1-2	CASSPPGANYGYTF	TGTGCCAGCTCACCACCGGGGGCCAACTATGGCTACACCTTC
12	NA	TRBV21-1	NA	TRBJ1-2	CASTSGGMLYTF	TGTGCCAGCACCTCGGGGGGCATGCTGTACACCTTC
15	NA	TRBV4-1	NA	TRBJ1-2	CASSQDEYNNYGYTF	TGCGCCAGCAGCCAAGACGAGTATAACAACTATGGCTACACCTTC
15	NA	TRBV14	NA	TRBJ2-5	CASSQPLGGVETQYF	TGTGCCAGCAGCCAGCCGCTCGGGGGAGTGGAGACCCAGTACTTC
12	NA	TRBV11-2	NA	TRBJ2-7	CASTPSGDEQYF	TGTGCCAGCACCCCATCGGGGGATGAGCAGTACTTC
19	TRBD2	TRBV7-8	NA	TRBJ2-3	CASSQTPPAGQIRMDTQYF	TGTGCCAGCAGCCAAACCCCCCCAGCGGGGCAGATACGGATGGATACGCAGTATTTT
11	NA	TRBV29-1	NA	TRBJ2-7	CSVVSLYEQYF	TGCAGCGTTGTGAGTCTCTACGAGCAGTACTTC